Each of the 9 T cell receptor beta chains below was sequenced from the same sample in a study of blood T cell repertoires in COVID-19. Clones were read by immunoSEQ multiplex PCR, and TCRdb kept only the in-frame ones, dropping some. The data contain 220,000 or so clones, around 90% of them singletons. Sequenced sample: peripheral blood. These receptors were collected from a man in his 60s with COVID-19, enrolled during active disease.

This chain uses TRBV27 with TRBJ1-1; perhaps TRBD1 as D (5 bases). CDR1 is MNHEY, CDR2 SMNVEV, per germline (reference sequence). The length of the CDR3 is 13 residues. V was clipped by 5 bases and J by 1 base, with 8 bases between them. The CDR3 is CASSLQGNTEAFF. The CDR3 DNA sequence: TGTGCCAGCAGTCTTCAGGGGAACACTGAAGCTTTCTTT.

V gene TRBV7-6 combines with J gene TRBJ1-4, with 10 bases identical to TRBD1. The CDR3 is made up of 17 amino acids. Germline V gene lookup returns CDR1 SGHVS and CDR2 FNYEAQ. V gave up 1 base and J gave up 6 bases; unmatched junction bases: 8. CDR3 nucleotide sequence: TGTGCCAGCAGCTTAGTGGGATCCGGGACAGGGGATGAAAAACTGTTTTTT. This sequence encodes CASSLVGSGTGDEKLFF.

The rearrangement joins TRBV7-3 to TRBJ2-1, with D possibly matching TRBD1 (5 bases). Germline lookup yields CDR1 SGHTA and CDR2 FQGTGA. The CDR3 sequence is 14 residues long. The V gene lost 4 bases and the J gene lost 0 bases, with 7 bases spanning the gap. CDR3 sequence reads: CASSWGPSYNEQFF. The CDR3 DNA reads as TGTGCCAGCAGCTGGGGCCCCTCCTACAATGAGCAGTTCTTC.

V and J are TRBV6-5 and TRBJ2-7; a weak D match, TRBD2 (6 bases). This CDR3 has 14 amino acids. Looked up from germline, CDR1 is MNHEY and CDR2 is SVGAGI. V was pared by 8 bases and J by 2 bases, with 16 bases between. CDR3 sequence reads: CASSTPSVPYEQYF. In DNA form, the CDR3 reads TGTGCCAGCTCTACCCCTAGCGTCCCCTACGAGCAGTACTTC.

The chain recombines TRBV3-1 (or the pseudogene TRBV3-2) with TRBJ2-7, with TRBD2 matching 12 bases. Trimming took 6 bases from V and 10 from J; bases not matched to a gene: 16. Germline V gene sequence: CDR1 LGHDT, CDR2 YNNKEL (reference sequence). The CDR3 is 16 residues long. The CDR3 DNA is TGTGCCAGCAGTCGAGAGTTGACTAGCGGGGGAACCGGACAGTACTTC. Protein: CASSRELTSGGTGQYF.

The chain joins TRBV3-1 (or the pseudogene TRBV3-2) to TRBJ1-1, with D hard to call. This CDR3 region has 16 residues. CDR1 and CDR2 from the germline V gene are LGHDT and YNNKEL (reference sequence). The V gene lost 0 bases and the J gene lost 7 bases, with 18 bases spanning the gap. CDR3 in amino acids: CASSQDPASRGSEAFF. The CDR3 coding sequence is TGTGCCAGCAGCCAAGATCCGGCTTCCCGAGGCAGTGAAGCTTTCTTT.

There are a few counts of this clone. The rearrangement uses TRBV14 and TRBJ1-2; a possible D gene is TRBD1 (5 bases). The CDR3 contains 14 residues. The V gene lost 2 bases and the J gene lost 9 bases, with 16 bases spanning the gap. Germline CDR1 SGHDN, CDR2 FVKESK. The CDR3 protein is CASSQTGPMGRYTF. CDR3 DNA sequence: TGTGCCAGCAGCCAAACAGGACCGATGGGTCGCTACACCTTC.

CDR3 nucleotides: TGTGCCAGCAGCTTGGTGCTAGCGGGGGGGACGGGGACAGATACGCAGTATTTT. Residues: CASSLVLAGGTGTDTQYF. The chain employs TRBV5-6 and TRBJ2-3, with TRBD2 matching 12 bases. V dropped 0 bases and J dropped 3; count of bases not matched to a gene: 8. CDR3 size: 18 residues. Germline lookup yields CDR1 SGHDT and CDR2 YYEEEE. The full variable domain, completed using reference TRBV5-6 and TRBJ2-3, is DAGVTQSPTHLIKTRGQQVTLRCSPKSGHDTVSWYQQALGQGPQFIFQYYEEEERQRGNFPDRFSGHQFPNYSSELNVNALLLGDSALYLCASSLVLAGGTGTDTQYFGPGTRLTVL.

The chain employs TRBV19 and TRBJ2-1; D might be TRBD1 (5 bases). The CDR3 runs to 13 residues. Trimming took 4 bases from V and 5 from J, leaving 9 bases between them. CDR1 LNHDA and CDR2 SQIVND come from the germline V gene (reference sequence). CDR3 bases: TGTGCCAGTAGTAGACAGTCCCACAATGAGCAGTTCTTC. Translated, it gives CASSRQSHNEQFF.